The rows below give T cell receptor beta chains drawn from one sample of a study of vaccination and CD4 T cells after COVID-19. No antigen is known for these receptors. One entry per CDR3 protein, called by TCRdb with MiXCR from the PCR reads. The table shows fewer than 7,000 distinct CDR3 sequences, with around 34% occurring only once. Material: CD4+ T cells from blood, cultured in vitro. These receptors were obtained from a human donor in good health. Each CDR3 is given with its conserved first and last residue. Fields, in order: V gene, J gene, D gene, clone size, CDR3 DNA, CDR3 protein. A D gene is named only where the DNA matches it firmly. Size is stated for part of the rows, as once, few or many counts, or as a class when the clone is expanded.

>TRBV12-3/TRBV12-4|TRBJ2-5|NA|few
TGTGCCAGCAGGTTGGGTTCCGAGACCCAGTACTTC
CASRLGSETQYF
>TRBV19|TRBJ1-2|NA|NA
TGTGCCAGTAGTATCCCGGAGGGAATAGGCTATGGCTACACCTTC
CASSIPEGIGYGYTF
>TRBV6-1|TRBJ2-1|TRBD2|NA
TGTGCCAGCAGAGGCGCGGGAGGGCCCTATGAGCAGTTCTTC
CASRGAGGPYEQFF
>TRBV28|TRBJ1-6|TRBD1|few
TGTGCCAGCAGCGCAGGGGGAGAAGGATCACCCCTCCACTTT
CASSAGGEGSPLHF
>TRBV5-1|TRBJ1-1|NA|NA
TGCGCCAGCAGCACAGGGTACACTGAAGCTTTCTTT
CASSTGYTEAFF
>TRBV28|TRBJ1-6|NA|once
TGTGCCAGCAGTTTAAGGAGCTCCTATAATTCACCCCTCCACTTT
CASSLRSSYNSPLHF
>TRBV20-1|TRBJ2-1|TRBD2|few
TGCAGTGCCGAAGCCCGAACCGGGAGGGCCCGGGAGCAGTTCTTC
CSAEARTGRAREQFF
>TRBV5-4|TRBJ2-2|NA|once
TGTGCCACCGGTATGGGGGCGAACACCGGGGAGCTGTTTTTT
CATGMGANTGELFF
>TRBV7-2|TRBJ2-7|NA|few
TGTGCCAGCAGCTTAGGAGTTGTGGGATACCGGACTTCCTCCTACGAGCAGTACTTC
CASSLGVVGYRTSSYEQYF
>TRBV20-1|TRBJ2-2|NA|medium-sized
TGCAGTGCTAGACGAGTAGAACGTGGGGCCGGGGAGCTGTTTTTT
CSARRVERGAGELFF
>TRBV10-1|TRBJ2-7|TRBD2|NA
TGCGCCAGCAGTGTAGAGAGGCGGGAGGGCCGGGTCGAGCAGTACTTC
CASSVERREGRVEQYF
>TRBV7-2|TRBJ2-3|TRBD2|few
TGTGCCAGCAGTTCAACTAGCGGGAGGTTGAGCACAGATACGCAGTATTTT
CASSSTSGRLSTDTQYF
>TRBV19|TRBJ2-1|NA|NA
TGTGCCAGTAGTATCCAGGCCACCTACAATGAGCAGTTCTTC
CASSIQATYNEQFF
>TRBV7-6|TRBJ2-1|NA|NA
TGTGCCAGCAGCTCCAACGGGGGTATAGATGAGCAGTTCTTC
CASSSNGGIDEQFF
>TRBV19|TRBJ2-4|TRBD1|NA
TGTGCCAGTAGTGTGCCGGGACAGGGGAAAAACATTCAGTACTTC
CASSVPGQGKNIQYF
>TRBV11-2|TRBJ2-7|NA|NA
TGTGCCAGCAGCTTAGGACCCGGGCTAGCCGACGAGCAGTACTTC
CASSLGPGLADEQYF
>TRBV7-2|TRBJ1-5|NA|few
TGTGCCAGCGGGGTAGAGGGTCCGTTTGATCAGCCCCAGCATTTT
CASGVEGPFDQPQHF
>TRBV10-3|TRBJ1-2|NA|NA
TGTGCCGCCAGCGGGGTGGGAGACTATGGCTACACCTTC
CAASGVGDYGYTF
>TRBV6-1|TRBJ2-5|NA|few
TGTGCCAGTCGGTCGGCGGGATCCCAAGAGACCCAGTACTTC
CASRSAGSQETQYF
>TRBV6-5|TRBJ1-1|NA|few
TGTGCCAGCAGTTACCAGGGAAAGAACACTGAAGCTTTCTTT
CASSYQGKNTEAFF
>TRBV7-2|TRBJ1-1|TRBD1|few
TGTGCCAGCAGCTTAGATGGCGGGACAGGGGGCAACACTGAAGCTTTCTTT
CASSLDGGTGGNTEAFF
>TRBV7-2|TRBJ1-1|TRBD1|medium-sized
TGTGCCAGCAGCGTACAGGGGGTGGGTGAAGCTTTCTTT
CASSVQGVGEAFF
>TRBV7-3|TRBJ2-5|NA|NA
TGTGCCAGCAGCTTATATAGGTGGGAGACCCAGTACTTC
CASSLYRWETQYF
>TRBV7-2|TRBJ1-2|TRBD1|NA
TGTGCCAGCAGCTCAGCGACAGGGGGAATCAATGGCTACACCTTC
CASSSATGGINGYTF
>TRBV6-1|TRBJ1-2|NA|NA
TGTGCCAGCGGGACGCCCACCGGCTACACCTTC
CASGTPTGYTF